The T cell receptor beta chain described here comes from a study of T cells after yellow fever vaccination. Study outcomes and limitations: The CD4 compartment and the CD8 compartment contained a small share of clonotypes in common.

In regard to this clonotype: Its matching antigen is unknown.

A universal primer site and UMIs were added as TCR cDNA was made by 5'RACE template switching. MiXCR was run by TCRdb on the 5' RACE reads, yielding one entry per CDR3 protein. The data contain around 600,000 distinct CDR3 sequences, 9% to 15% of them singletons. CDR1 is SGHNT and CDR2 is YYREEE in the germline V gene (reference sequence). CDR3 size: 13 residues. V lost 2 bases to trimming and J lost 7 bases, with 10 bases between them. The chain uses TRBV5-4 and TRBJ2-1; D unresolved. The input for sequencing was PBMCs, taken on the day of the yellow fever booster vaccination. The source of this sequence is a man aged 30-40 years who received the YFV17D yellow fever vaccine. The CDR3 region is CASSLIGVNEQFF. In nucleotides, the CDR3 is TGTGCCAGCAGCTTAATTGGGGTAAATGAGCAGTTCTTC.